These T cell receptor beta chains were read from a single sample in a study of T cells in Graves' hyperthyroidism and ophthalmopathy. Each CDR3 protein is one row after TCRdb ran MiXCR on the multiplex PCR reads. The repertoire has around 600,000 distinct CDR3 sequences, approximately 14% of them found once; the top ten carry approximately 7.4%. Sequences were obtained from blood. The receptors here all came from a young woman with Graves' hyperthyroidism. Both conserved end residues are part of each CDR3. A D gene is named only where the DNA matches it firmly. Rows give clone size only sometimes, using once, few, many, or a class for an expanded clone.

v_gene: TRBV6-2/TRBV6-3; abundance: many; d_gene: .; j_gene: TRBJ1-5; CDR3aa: CASARQQGNLQPQHF; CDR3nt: TGTGCCAGCGCGAGACAACAGGGCAATCTCCAGCCCCAGCATTTT
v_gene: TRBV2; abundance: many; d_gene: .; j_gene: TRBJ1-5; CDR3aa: CASSDGGHLQPQHF; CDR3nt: TGTGCCAGCAGTGACGGCGGACACCTCCAGCCCCAGCATTTT
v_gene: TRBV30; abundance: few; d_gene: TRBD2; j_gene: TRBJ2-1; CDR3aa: CAWRTSGYNEQFF; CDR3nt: TGTGCCTGGAGGACTAGCGGATACAATGAGCAGTTCTTC
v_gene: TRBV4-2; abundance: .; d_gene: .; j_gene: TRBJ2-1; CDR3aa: CASSQEGRSYNEQFF; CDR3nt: TGTGCCAGCAGCCAAGAGGGCAGATCCTACAATGAGCAGTTCTTC
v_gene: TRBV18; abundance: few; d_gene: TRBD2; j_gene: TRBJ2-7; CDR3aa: CASLPPGRGRAKHYEQYF; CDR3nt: TGTGCCAGCTTACCACCGGGGAGGGGCAGGGCGAAACACTACGAGCAGTACTTC
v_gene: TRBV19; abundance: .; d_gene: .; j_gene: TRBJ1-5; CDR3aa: CASSHSGRTDSNQPQHF; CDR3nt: TGTGCCAGTAGTCACTCGGGACGGACGGATAGCAATCAGCCCCAGCATTTT
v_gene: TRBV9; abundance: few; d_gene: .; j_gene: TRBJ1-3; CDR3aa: CASSSHRVGNTIYF; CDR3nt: TGTGCCAGCAGCTCTCACAGGGTTGGAAACACCATATATTTT
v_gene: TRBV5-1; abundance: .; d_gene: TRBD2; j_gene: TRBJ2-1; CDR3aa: CASREVAGYNEQFF; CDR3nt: TGTGCCAGCAGAGAAGTAGCGGGATACAATGAGCAGTTCTTC
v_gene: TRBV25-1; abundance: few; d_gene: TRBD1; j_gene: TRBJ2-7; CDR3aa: CASLRDRAMSDSYEQYF; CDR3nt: TGTGCCAGCTTGCGGGACAGGGCCATGAGCGACTCCTACGAGCAGTACTTC
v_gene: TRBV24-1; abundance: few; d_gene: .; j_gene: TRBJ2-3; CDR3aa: CATSPGTRGSSDTQYF; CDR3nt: TGTGCCACCAGTCCGGGCACTAGAGGGTCCTCAGATACGCAGTATTTT
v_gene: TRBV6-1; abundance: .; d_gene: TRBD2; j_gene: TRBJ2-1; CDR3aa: CATHRLAGGRDEQFF; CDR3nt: TGTGCCACCCACCGGCTAGCGGGAGGACGGGATGAGCAGTTCTTC
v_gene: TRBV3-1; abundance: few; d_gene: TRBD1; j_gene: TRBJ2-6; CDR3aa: CASSQGLQGAVGANVLTF; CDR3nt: TGTGCCAGCAGCCAAGGACTACAGGGGGCTGTAGGGGCCAACGTCCTGACTTTC
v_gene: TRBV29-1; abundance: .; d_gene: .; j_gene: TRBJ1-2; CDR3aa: CSVQDSGGYTF; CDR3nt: TGCAGCGTCCAGGACAGCGGTGGCTACACCTTC
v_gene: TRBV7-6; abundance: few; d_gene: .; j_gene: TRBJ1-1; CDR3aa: CASSLGEGMNTEAFF; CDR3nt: TGTGCCAGCAGCTTAGGAGAGGGAATGAACACTGAAGCTTTCTTT
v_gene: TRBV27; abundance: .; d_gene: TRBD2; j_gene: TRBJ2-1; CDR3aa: CASSLNPGQRTSGTYNEQFF; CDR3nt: TGTGCCAGCAGTCTAAACCCGGGACAGCGGACTAGCGGGACTTACAATGAGCAGTTCTTC
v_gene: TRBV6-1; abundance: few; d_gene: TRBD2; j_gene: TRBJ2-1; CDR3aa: CASSEWGGDEQFF; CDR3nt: TGTGCCAGCAGTGAGTGGGGGGGGGATGAGCAGTTCTTC
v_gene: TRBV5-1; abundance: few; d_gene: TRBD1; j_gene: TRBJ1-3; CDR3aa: CASSAGQGAGNTIYF; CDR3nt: TGCGCCAGCAGCGCCGGACAGGGTGCTGGAAACACCATATATTTT
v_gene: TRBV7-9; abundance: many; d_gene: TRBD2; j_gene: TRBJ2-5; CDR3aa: CASSLVVSSGKQETQYF; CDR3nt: TGTGCCAGCAGCTTAGTCGTTTCTAGCGGGAAACAAGAGACCCAGTACTTC
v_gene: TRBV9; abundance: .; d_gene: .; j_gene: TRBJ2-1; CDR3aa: CASSGGVSSYNEQFF; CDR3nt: TGTGCCAGCAGCGGGGGGGTGAGCTCCTACAATGAGCAGTTCTTC
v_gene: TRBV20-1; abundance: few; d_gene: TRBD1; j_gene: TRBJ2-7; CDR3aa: CSARDLGGQLSYEQYF; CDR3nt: TGCAGTGCTAGGGATTTAGGGGGACAGCTCTCCTACGAGCAGTACTTC
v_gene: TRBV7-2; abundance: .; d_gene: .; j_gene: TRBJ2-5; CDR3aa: CASSLGVVELETQYF; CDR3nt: TGTGCCAGCAGCTTAGGGGTGGTCGAGCTGGAGACCCAGTACTTC
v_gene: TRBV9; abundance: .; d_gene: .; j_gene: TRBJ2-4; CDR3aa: CASSRGSDIQYF; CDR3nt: TGTGCCAGCAGCAGAGGGAGTGACATTCAGTACTTC
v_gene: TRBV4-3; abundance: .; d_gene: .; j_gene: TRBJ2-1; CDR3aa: CASSQDTLASYNEQFF; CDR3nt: TGCGCCAGCAGCCAAGATACCCTAGCGTCATACAATGAGCAGTTCTTC
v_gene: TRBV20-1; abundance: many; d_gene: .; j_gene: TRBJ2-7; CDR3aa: CSARDSTRANYEQYF; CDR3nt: TGCAGTGCTAGAGATAGTACAAGGGCGAATTACGAGCAGTACTTC
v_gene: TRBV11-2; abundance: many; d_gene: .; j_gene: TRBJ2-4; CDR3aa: CASSPSLDPKNIQYF; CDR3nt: TGTGCCAGCAGCCCAAGTTTGGATCCTAAAAACATTCAGTACTTC
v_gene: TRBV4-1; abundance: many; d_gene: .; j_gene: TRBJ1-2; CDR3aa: CASSQAAGDNYGYTF; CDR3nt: TGCGCCAGCAGCCAAGCGGCAGGAGATAACTATGGCTACACCTTC
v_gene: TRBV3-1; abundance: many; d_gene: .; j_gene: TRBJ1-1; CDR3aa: CASGEGGWTEAFF; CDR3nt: TGTGCCAGCGGGGAGGGGGGTTGGACTGAAGCTTTCTTT
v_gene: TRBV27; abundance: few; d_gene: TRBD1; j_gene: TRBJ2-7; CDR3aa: CASSRQGEYEQYF; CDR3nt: TGTGCCAGCAGTCGACAGGGTGAATACGAGCAGTACTTC
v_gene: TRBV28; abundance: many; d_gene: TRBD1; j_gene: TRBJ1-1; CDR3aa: CASRLGTGVNTEAFF; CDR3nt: TGTGCCAGCAGATTAGGGACAGGGGTGAACACTGAAGCTTTCTTT
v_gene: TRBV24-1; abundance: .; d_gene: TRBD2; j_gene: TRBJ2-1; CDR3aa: CATSDPTALAGNRDNEQFF; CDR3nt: TGTGCCACCAGTGATCCTACGGCTCTAGCGGGAAATAGGGACAATGAGCAGTTCTTC
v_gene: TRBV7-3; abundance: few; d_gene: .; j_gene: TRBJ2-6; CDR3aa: CASSLTAVGDGANVLTF; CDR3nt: TGTGCCAGCAGCTTAACGGCTGTAGGGGATGGGGCCAACGTCCTGACTTTC
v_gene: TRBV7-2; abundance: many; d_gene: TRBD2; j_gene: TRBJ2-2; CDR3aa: CASSQLAGGTGELFF; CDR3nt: TGTGCCAGCAGCCAACTAGCGGGAGGGACCGGGGAGCTGTTTTTT
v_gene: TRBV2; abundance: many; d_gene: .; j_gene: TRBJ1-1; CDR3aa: CASSDYKRGSAFF; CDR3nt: TGTGCCAGCAGTGATTACAAGAGGGGCTCGGCTTTCTTT
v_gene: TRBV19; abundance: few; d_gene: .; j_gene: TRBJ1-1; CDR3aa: CASRQNFYRTEAFF; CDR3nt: TGTGCCAGTAGGCAGAACTTTTATCGTACTGAAGCTTTCTTT
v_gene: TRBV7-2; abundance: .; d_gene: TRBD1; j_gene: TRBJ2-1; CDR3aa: CASSFSGQGTYNEQFF; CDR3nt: TGTGCCAGCAGCTTTTCTGGACAGGGGACCTACAATGAGCAGTTCTTC
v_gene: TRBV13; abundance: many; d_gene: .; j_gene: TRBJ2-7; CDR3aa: CASSLLLGYEQYF; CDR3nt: TGTGCCAGCAGCTTACTTCTAGGGTACGAGCAGTACTTC
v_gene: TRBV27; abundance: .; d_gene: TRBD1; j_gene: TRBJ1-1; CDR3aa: CAGRTTGGSFEAFF; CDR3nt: TGTGCCGGCAGGACCACAGGGGGATCATTTGAAGCTTTCTTT
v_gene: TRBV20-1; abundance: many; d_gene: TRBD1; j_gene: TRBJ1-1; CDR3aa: CSAPWTGVKTEAFF; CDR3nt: TGCAGTGCTCCCTGGACAGGTGTGAAAACTGAAGCTTTCTTT
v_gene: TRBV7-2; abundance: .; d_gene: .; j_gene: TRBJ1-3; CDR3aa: CASSLSRVGNTIYF; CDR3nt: TGTGCCAGCAGCTTGTCCAGGGTTGGAAACACCATATATTTT
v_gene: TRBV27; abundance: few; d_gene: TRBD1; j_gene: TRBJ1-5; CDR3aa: CASSLGQGAYQPQHF; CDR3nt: TGTGCCAGCAGTCTAGGACAGGGGGCTTATCAGCCCCAGCATTTT
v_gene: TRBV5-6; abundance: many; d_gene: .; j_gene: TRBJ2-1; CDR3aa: CASSRPAKEQFF; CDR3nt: TGTGCCAGCAGCAGACCAGCCAAGGAGCAGTTCTTC
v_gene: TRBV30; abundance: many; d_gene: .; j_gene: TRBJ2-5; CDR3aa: CAWSGQGGIQTQYF; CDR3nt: TGTGCCTGGAGTGGCCAGGGGGGGATACAGACCCAGTACTTC
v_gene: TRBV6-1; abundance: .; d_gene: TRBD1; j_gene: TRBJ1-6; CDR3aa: CASSAIGTGNYNSPLHF; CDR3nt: TGTGCCAGCAGTGCCATCGGGACAGGGAATTATAATTCACCCCTCCACTTT
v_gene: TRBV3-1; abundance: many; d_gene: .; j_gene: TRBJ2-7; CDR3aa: CASSLLRGEQYF; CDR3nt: TGTGCCAGCAGCCTCCTTAGGGGAGAGCAGTACTTC
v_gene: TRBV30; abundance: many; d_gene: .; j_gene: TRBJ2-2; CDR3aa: CAWSGSATGELFF; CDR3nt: TGTGCCTGGAGTGGGAGCGCGACCGGGGAGCTGTTTTTT
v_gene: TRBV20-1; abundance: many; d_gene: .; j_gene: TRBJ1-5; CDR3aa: CSASAGSNQPQHF; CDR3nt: TGCAGTGCTAGTGCGGGGAGCAATCAGCCCCAGCATTTT
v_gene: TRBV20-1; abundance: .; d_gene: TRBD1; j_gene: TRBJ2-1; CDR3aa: CSARTGELEINEQFF; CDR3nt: TGCAGTGCTAGAACAGGGGAGTTGGAAATCAATGAGCAGTTCTTC
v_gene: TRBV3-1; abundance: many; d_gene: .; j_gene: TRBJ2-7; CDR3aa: CASSQDLNEQYF; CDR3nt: TGTGCCAGCAGCCAAGACTTAAACGAGCAGTACTTC
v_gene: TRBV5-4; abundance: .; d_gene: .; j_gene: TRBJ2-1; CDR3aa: CASSERASSYNEQFF; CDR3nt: TGTGCCAGCAGTGAACGGGCGAGCTCCTACAATGAGCAGTTCTTC
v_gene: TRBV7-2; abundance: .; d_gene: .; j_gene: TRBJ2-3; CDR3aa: CASSSSSGTDTQYF; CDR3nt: TGTGCCAGCAGCTCATCTAGCGGCACAGATACGCAGTATTTT
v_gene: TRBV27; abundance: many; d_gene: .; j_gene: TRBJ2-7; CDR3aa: CASSWAQGEEQYF; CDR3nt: TGTGCCAGCAGTTGGGCCCAGGGAGAAGAGCAGTACTTC
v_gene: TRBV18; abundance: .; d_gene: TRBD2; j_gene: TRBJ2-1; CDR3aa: CASSPNPTSGSLFF; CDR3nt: TGTGCCAGCTCACCAAACCCGACTAGCGGGAGTTTGTTCTTC
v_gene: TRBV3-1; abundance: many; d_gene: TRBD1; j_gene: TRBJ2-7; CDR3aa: CASSQEGQGSYEQYF; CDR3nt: TGTGCCAGCAGCCAAGAAGGACAGGGTTCCTACGAGCAGTACTTC
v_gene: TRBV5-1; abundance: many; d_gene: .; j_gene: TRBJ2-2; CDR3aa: CASSLSGDANTGELFF; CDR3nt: TGCGCCAGCAGCCTTAGCGGCGACGCGAACACCGGGGAGCTGTTTTTT
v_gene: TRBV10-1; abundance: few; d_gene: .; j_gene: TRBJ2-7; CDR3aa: CASSESQGSYEQYF; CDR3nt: TGCGCCAGCAGTGAGTCGCAGGGAAGCTACGAGCAGTACTTC